This TCR beta chain was sequenced during a study of cytomegalovirus exposure and HLA in healthy donors. PCR employed 60 Vbeta and 13 Jbeta primers. The data were produced by immunoSEQ multiplex PCR, yet TCRdb's version contains in-frame clones alone and is incomplete. This sample has 100,000 to 120,000 clones, with under 85% found just once. Overall study findings and caveats: In most subjects, TCR beta sequences reportedly gave accurate predictions of HLA-A and HLA-B alleles.

Turning to this clone: Its target is unknown.

The CDR3 consists of 17 residues. The V and J ends lost 1 base and 3 bases respectively, with 18 bases between them. Germline CDR1 SEHNR, CDR2 FQNEAQ (reference sequence). The source of this sequence is a man aged 40-49 years in good health and CMV-seronegative. The sample taken for sequencing was PBMCs. The chain combines TRBV7-9 with TRBJ2-5; D is possibly TRBD2 (7 bases). CDR3 bases: TGTGCCAGCAGCTTAGACCCAGGGGCTAGCGGAGAAGAGACCCAGTACTTC. It is translated as CASSLDPGASGEETQYF. Complete variable domain (other parts from reference TRBV7-9 and TRBJ2-5): DTGVSQNPRHKITKRGQNVTFRCDPISEHNRLYWYRQTLGQGPEFLTYFQNEAQLEKSRLLSDRFSAERPKGSFSTLEIQRTEQGDSAMYLCASSLDPGASGEETQYFGPGTRLLVL.